Below, one TCR beta chain is given with its context. This sample is drawn from a study of cytotoxic CD8 clonotypes in ibrutinib-treated CLL. Libraries were prepared by immunoSEQ multiplex PCR; TCRdb keeps only in-frame clonotypes and omits some of them. In the table there are about 200,000 clones, roughly 65% of which are singletons. The CDR3 is 15 amino acids. The V gene lost 4 bases and the J gene lost 2 bases, with 14 bases spanning the gap. Germline V gene data show CDR1 as WSHSY and CDR2 as SAAADI. Sequencing was performed on PBMCs, taken after 12 months of ibrutinib treatment. The rearrangement links TRBV10-2 to TRBJ2-5, with D unresolved. The sequence derives from a human donor with chronic lymphocytic leukemia. The CDR3 DNA follows: TGCGCCAGCAGTGGCGACGAAACCTATCAAGAGACCCAGTACTTC. This codes for CASSGDETYQETQYF.